Below are 22 T cell receptor beta chains sequenced from a single sample in a study of human T cells and chemical hapten exposure. Each CDR3 protein gets one entry after TCRdb re-called the RACE reads with MiXCR. The sample gives some 400,000 distinct CDR3 sequences, more than 4.5% of which show up once; just over 2.5% is in the top ten. Described time point: pre-sensitization, week 0. Sample treatment: therapeutic diphenylcyclopropenone sensitization with weekly scalp DPC. Sequencing was performed on whole blood, taken in connection with sensitization to the hapten diphenylcyclopropenone (DPC). These receptors all come from a woman aged 50 to 60 with alopecia areata. Some clones in this sample may be carry-over from other donors' samples.

Many counts were recorded for this clonotype. The gene calls are TRBV2 and TRBJ1-6; D is unclear. V lost 6 bases to trimming and J lost 9 bases, with 6 bases between them. Per the germline V gene, CDR1 is SNHLY and CDR2 is FYNNEI. This CDR3 is built from 11 residues. The CDR3, as DNA: TGTGCCAGCAGGGAAAGTTCACCCCTCCACTTT. The encoded protein is CASRESSPLHF.

V and J are TRBV5-4 and TRBJ2-5, with 10 bases that match TRBD2. Losses at the gene ends were 1 base for V and 4 bases for J; bases not matched to a gene: 7. The CDR3 has 16 residues. Germline V lookup: CDR1 SGHNT, CDR2 YYREEE (reference sequence). CDR3 nucleotide sequence: TGTGCCAGCAGCTTGTTTCGGGCTAGCGGGGGAGAGACCCAGTACTTC. It codes for CASSLFRASGGETQYF.

Many counts were recorded for this clonotype. V and J are TRBV7-9 and TRBJ2-7; TRBD2 matches 11 bases. This CDR3 is 14 amino acids long. CDR1 is SEHNR and CDR2 is FQNEAQ in the germline V gene (reference sequence). Germline trimming cut 7 bases from V and 1 base from J; bases unmatched to any gene: 3. As DNA, the CDR3 is TGTGCCAGCACCAGACTAGCGGGGTCCTACGAGCAGTACTTC. It encodes CASTRLAGSYEQYF.

This clonotype was seen only a few times. The V call is TRBV4-3, the J call TRBJ2-3; the D is unclear. CDR1 is LGHNA and CDR2 is YSLEER in the germline V gene. The CDR3 extends over 14 amino acids. Between the trimmed V and J ends, which lost 1 base and 6 bases, there was a span of 11 bases. The CDR3 DNA sequence: TGCGCCAGCAGCCAAGGAGCAGACTCGGATACGCAGTATTTT. It is translated as CASSQGADSDTQYF.

This clonotype was recorded many times. Just one base apart from a much larger clone, this may be a read error. This chain links TRBV11-3 with TRBJ2-1; 7 bases agree with TRBD2. Germline V CDR1 and CDR2: SGHNT, YENEEA. V lost 3 bases and J lost 0; bases outside the gene matches: 2. The CDR3 extends over 15 amino acids. The CDR3 bases are TGTGCCAGCAGCTTTGGCGGGAGCTCCTACAATGAGCAGTTCTTC. Translated: CASSFGGSSYNEQFF.

This clonotype was observed at least ten times. The genes are TRBV3-1 and TRBJ1-6, with D maybe TRBD1 (6 bases). Trimming removed 0 bases from V and 10 bases from J, with 13 bases in between. CDR1 is LGHDT, CDR2 YNNKEL, per germline (reference sequence). CDR3 size: 15 residues. The CDR3 DNA reads TGTGCCAGCAGCCAAGATCGGGGGCAGAGCTCACCCCTCCACTTT. Protein: CASSQDRGQSSPLHF.

The chain carries TRBV11-2 and TRBJ2-7; the D is unclear. Germline V CDR1 and CDR2: SGHAT, FQNNGV. The CDR3 has 13 amino acids. The CDR3 DNA reads as TGTGTCTTCAAGGACGTCCTGCACTACGAGCAGTACTTC. This sequence encodes CVFKDVLHYEQYF. The full variable domain, in which reference TRBV11-2 and TRBJ2-7 provide the parts outside the CDR3, is EAGVAQSPRYKIIEKRQSVAFWCNPISGHATLYWYQQILGQGPKLLIQFQNNGVVDDSQLPKDRFSAERLKGVDSTLKIQPAKLEDSAVYLCVFKDVLHYEQYFGPGTRLTVT.

This clonotype was recorded many times. The genes are TRBV3-1 and TRBJ1-2, with D unresolved. Germline loops: CDR1 LGHDT, CDR2 YNNKEL (reference sequence). This CDR3 is 16 amino acids long. The V gene lost 1 base and the J gene lost 5 bases, with 17 bases spanning the gap. CDR3: CASSQGPLSAGYGYTF. The CDR3 nucleotides are TGTGCCAGCAGCCAAGGTCCCCTCTCAGCCGGTTATGGCTACACCTTC.

In this sample, this clonotype turned up a few times. The V and J genes are TRBV5-1 and TRBJ1-1; D remains ambiguous. The CDR3 totals 15 residues. V shed 0 bases and J shed 1 base, with 10 bases lying between them. The germline V gene encodes CDR1 SGHRS and CDR2 YFSETQ. The CDR3 DNA is TGCGCCAGCAGCTTGGCCGTGGGATCGAACACTGAAGCTTTCTTT. Its protein is CASSLAVGSNTEAFF.

In its sample, this clonotype was seen a few times. This sequence joins TRBV6-1 and TRBJ2-1; a weak D match, TRBD1 (6 bases). Germline assignment: CDR1 MNHNS and CDR2 SASEGT. V was pared by 11 bases and J by 5 bases, with 10 bases between. The CDR3 is made up of 11 amino acids. CDR3: CAGGINNEQFF. CDR3 nucleotide sequence: TGTGCCGGGGGCATAAACAATGAGCAGTTCTTC.

In its sample, this clonotype was seen many times. V and J are TRBV6-5 and TRBJ1-5; D is ambiguous. CDR1 is MNHEY, CDR2 SVGAGI, per germline. V gave up 0 bases and J gave up 1 base, with 7 bases separating them. This CDR3 has 15 residues. The CDR3: CASSYSFESNQPQHF. The CDR3 DNA is TGTGCCAGCAGTTACTCGTTCGAGAGCAATCAGCCCCAGCATTTT.

V gene TRBV11-2 combines with J gene TRBJ2-1, with D unclear. In germline, CDR1 is SGHAT, CDR2 FQNNGV. V was pared by 10 bases and J by 9 bases, with 13 bases between. The CDR3 runs to 11 residues. The CDR3 reads CAITITGEQFF. CDR3 DNA: TGTGCCATCACCATAACGGGTGAGCAGTTCTTC.

This chain joins TRBV12-3 or TRBV12-4 and TRBJ2-3; TRBD2 matches 9 bases. CDR3 size: 16 residues. J was trimmed by 6 bases and V by 4 bases; bases with no gene match: 11. The CDR3 DNA is TGTGCCAGCAGTTCCCTAGCGGGGATCGGGTCGGATACGCAGTATTTT. It codes for CASSSLAGIGSDTQYF.

This clonotype has a count of ten or more. V and J are TRBV4-3 and TRBJ2-7, with D hard to call. This CDR3 region has 13 residues. Germline V lookup: CDR1 LGHNA, CDR2 YSLEER. The V end lost 0 bases, the J end lost 4 bases, and 7 bases lay between the germline ends. CDR3 amino acids: CASSQESGYEQYF. DNA of the CDR3: TGCGCCAGCAGCCAAGAAAGTGGATACGAGCAGTACTTC.

This clonotype was seen repeatedly, ten times or more. The genes are TRBV5-6 and TRBJ1-1, with D possibly TRBD1 on 6 matching bases. CDR3 size: 12 residues. V was pared by 4 bases and J by 8 bases, with 12 bases between. Germline loops: CDR1 SGHDT, CDR2 YYEEEE. The CDR3 nucleotides read TGTGCCAGCAGCATACCTACAGGGGAAGCTTTCTTT. Translating it yields CASSIPTGEAFF.

The rearrangement uses TRBV29-1 and TRBJ1-1; 10 bases map to TRBD1. Germline V gene sequence: CDR1 SQVTM, CDR2 ANQGSEA. CDR3 length equals 14 residues. V lost 7 bases to trimming and J lost 2 bases; unmatched junction nucleotides: 7. In nucleotides, the CDR3 is TGCAGCGGTTACGGGGACAGGGGCAACACTGAAGCTTTCTTT. Amino acids: CSGYGDRGNTEAFF.

This clonotype has at least ten counts. J is TRBJ2-3 and V is TRBV20-1; D is perhaps TRBD1 (6 bases). In germline, CDR1 is DFQATT, CDR2 SNEGSKA (reference sequence). The CDR3 loop spans 13 amino acids. For the CDR3, the DNA is TGCAGGGGGGTAGGGGGTCTAGGAGATACGCAGTATTTT. The encoded protein is CRGVGGLGDTQYF.

This clonotype has ten or more counts. V gene TRBV25-1 combines with J gene TRBJ2-1; the match to TRBD1 covers 8 bases. Unmatched junction bases numbered 4, after V lost 3 bases and J lost 3 bases. This CDR3 is built from 15 residues. Per the germline V gene, CDR1 is MGHDK and CDR2 is SYGVNS. The CDR3 loop is CASSDIDRGYNEQFF. For the CDR3, the DNA is TGTGCCAGCAGTGATATCGACAGGGGCTACAATGAGCAGTTCTTC.

Many counts were recorded for this clonotype. This chain uses TRBV15 with TRBJ2-7, with 9 bases lining up with TRBD1. The CDR3 is 15 residues long. J lost 6 bases, V lost 0 bases, and 6 bases had no gene match. Germline values: CDR1 LNHNV, CDR2 YYDKDF (reference sequence). The DNA for the CDR3 is TGTGCCACCAGCAGAGACGGGACAGGGTCAGCCGAGCAGTACTTC. This sequence encodes CATSRDGTGSAEQYF.

This clonotype was recorded many times. The rearrangement joins TRBV27 to TRBJ1-2; 9 bases fit TRBD1. The germline V gene has CDR1 MNHEY and CDR2 SMNVEV (reference sequence). This CDR3 comprises 15 residues. V was pared by 8 bases and J by 1 base, with 8 bases of the junction left unmatched. The CDR3 here is CASRTGGYLNYGYTF. Written as DNA, the CDR3 is TGTGCCAGCCGTACAGGGGGCTATCTTAACTATGGCTACACCTTC.

This clonotype was picked up many times. V usage is TRBV7-9 and J usage is TRBJ1-6; D is perhaps TRBD1 (6 bases). Germline loops: CDR1 SEHNR, CDR2 FQNEAQ (reference sequence). Trimming left V 5 bases short and J 7 bases short, with 18 bases between. CDR3 length equals 16 residues. The CDR3 loop reads CASSEVLTGPNSPLHF. The CDR3 coding sequence is TGTGCCAGCAGCGAAGTCTTAACAGGGCCGAATTCACCCCTCCACTTT.

In its sample, this clonotype was seen a few times. At one of its ends the junction is not consistent with the germline gene, which may arise from a read error. V and J are TRBV29-1 and TRBJ1-2, with D unresolved. CDR1 and CDR2 from the germline V gene are SQVTM and ANQGSEA. CDR3 length equals 11 residues. CDR3 coding DNA: TGCAGCGTTGAAGATCGGGAAGGACCCCTCTTC. Its translation is CSVEDREGPLF.